This T cell receptor (beta chain) comes out of a study of blood T cell repertoires in COVID-19 (dated by TCRdb to 2019 to 2021). Background on the whole study: Samples from collaborators originated in the United States, Italy and Spain and spanned both the acute and convalescent phases of COVID-19. The material from the prospective study consisted of cDNA or gDNA derived from T cells, B-cell-depleted T cells, or PBMCs. Deeply sampled blood TCRbeta repertoires from subjects exposed to, actively infected with, or recovered from COVID-19 were included in the dataset. The repertoires were released in a freely available public database meant as a resource for research on the immune response to SARS-CoV-2. Samples were obtained from the ongoing ImmuneRACE study (first 160 participants) and from 1,200 or so subjects provided by 6 global collaborators. The sample metadata nearly always contained a de-identified subject ID, COVID-19 status, age in years and sex. HLA class I and class II types, where available, came from metadata supplied by the sample provider rather than from assay-based typing.

Inclusive of the bounding cysteine and phenylalanine, the CDR3 is 11 residues long. Solely the CDR3 DNA is kept, with 33 bases framed from the first base. The germline ends are 9 bases apart after V is trimmed by 10 bases and J by 6 bases. The germline V gene encodes CDR1 ENHRY and CDR2 SYGVKD. Each collaborating institution followed its own protocols to collect whole blood in K2EDTA tubes. For TCRbeta analysis, collaborators shipped samples as frozen whole blood, isolated PBMCs, or DNA extracted from either of those sample types. As regards this clone: Its antigen target is currently unknown. Base qualities are not provided; no much larger clone lies one nucleotide away.

The immunoSEQ Assay, a bias-controlled multiplex PCR, was used to amplify TCRbeta CDR3 regions from genomic DNA. On the study's bioinformatics: Nucleated cell counts per sample were estimated from amplification of reference gene primers within the assay. Sequence reads were collapsed and filtered to measure the absolute abundance of every unique TCRbeta CDR3 rearrangement. Productive Simpson clonality was computed per sample as the square root of Simpson's diversity index over productive rearrangements. The clones in this table, taken by TCRdb from immuneACCESS, are in-frame only. Not every clone is retained; where verified, under half of the shortfall comes from an unresolved V gene, and the cause of the rest is unknown. The DNA was the basis for D and trimming; V, J and clone size are from that table. Recorded for this sample are around 300,000 clones; approximately 85% of them occurred a single time. In total, the top ten clones hold more than 9.5% of the sample.

On the study overall, not on this receptor specifically: The quantity of clinical and demographic metadata differed by source and by participant and was supplied without curation.

The sample comprised peripheral blood. The receptor chain draws on TRBV10-3 and TRBJ2-2, with the D segment identity uncertain. This sequence was found in a woman between 65 and 79 years old with acute or convalescent COVID-19. The bases are TGTGCCACCGCTCGGGCCGGGGAGCTGTTTTTT. This is translated as CATARAGELFF.